This is a list of T cell receptor beta chains from one sample in a study of PD-L1 blockade in urothelial cancer. The table came from immunoSEQ multiplex PCR; TCRdb's copy has only in-frame clones and leaves some out. The table includes approximately 48,000 clones, approximately 88% detected once. The specimen was PBMCs, collected around atezolizumab (anti-PD-L1) treatment. Every receptor here comes from a woman aged 55-69 years with urothelial cancer. Both conserved end residues are part of each CDR3. The order of the fields is CDR3 DNA, CDR3 protein, V gene, J gene, D gene, clone size. D genes are given only for firm matches. Clone size is shown for a subset of rows, as once, few, many or a class of expanded clone.

CDR3nt: TGTGCCAGCAGCCCCGGGGGACCAGACTACGAGCAGTACTTC; CDR3aa: CASSPGGPDYEQYF; v_gene: TRBV5-4; j_gene: TRBJ2-7; d_gene: NA; abundance: NA
CDR3nt: TGTGCCAGCAGCTTGTTCCCGGGCAGGGGTCCGGACGAGCAGTACTTC; CDR3aa: CASSLFPGRGPDEQYF; v_gene: TRBV5-6; j_gene: TRBJ2-7; d_gene: NA; abundance: NA
CDR3nt: TGTGCCAGCAGCTTATCCGGGAAGTCAGATACGCAGTATTTT; CDR3aa: CASSLSGKSDTQYF; v_gene: TRBV9; j_gene: TRBJ2-3; d_gene: NA; abundance: NA
CDR3nt: TGTGCCAGCAGCGTGCTCTTAGCGGGAGGCACAGATACGCAGTATTTT; CDR3aa: CASSVLLAGGTDTQYF; v_gene: TRBV7-2; j_gene: TRBJ2-3; d_gene: TRBD2; abundance: NA
CDR3nt: TGTGCCAGCGCACCGGGACAGGGATTCTACAATGAGCAGTTCTTC; CDR3aa: CASAPGQGFYNEQFF; v_gene: TRBV27; j_gene: TRBJ2-1; d_gene: TRBD1; abundance: few
CDR3nt: TGTGCCAGCAGCCGAAGGGACAGGGTAGTTGTGAACACTGAAGCTTTCTTT; CDR3aa: CASSRRDRVVVNTEAFF; v_gene: TRBV5-4; j_gene: TRBJ1-1; d_gene: TRBD1; abundance: NA
CDR3nt: TGTGCTAGTGGAAAAACAGGGGGCGGTGTTTTGTCCGGGGAGCTGTTTTTT; CDR3aa: CASGKTGGGVLSGELFF; v_gene: TRBV12-5; j_gene: TRBJ2-2; d_gene: TRBD1; abundance: NA
CDR3nt: TGTGCCAGCAGTAAATATACCGGGACAGGGTCGGGCAATGAGCAGTTCTTC; CDR3aa: CASSKYTGTGSGNEQFF; v_gene: TRBV6-4; j_gene: TRBJ2-1; d_gene: TRBD1; abundance: once
CDR3nt: TGTGCCAGCAGCTTATTCGCGGGCGTCGGCTATGAGCAGTTCTTC; CDR3aa: CASSLFAGVGYEQFF; v_gene: TRBV7-2; j_gene: TRBJ2-1; d_gene: NA; abundance: NA
CDR3nt: TGCGCCAGCAGCCAGGGGCCGGACTCTGGAAACACCATATATTTT; CDR3aa: CASSQGPDSGNTIYF; v_gene: TRBV4-3; j_gene: TRBJ1-3; d_gene: NA; abundance: NA
CDR3nt: TGTGCCAGTAGTATAAAAGCGGGGTCCTGGGGGGAGACGAACACCGGGGAGCTGTTTTTT; CDR3aa: CASSIKAGSWGETNTGELFF; v_gene: TRBV19; j_gene: TRBJ2-2; d_gene: TRBD2; abundance: NA